This TCR beta chain was documented in a study of blood T cell repertoires in COVID-19. Generated by immunoSEQ multiplex PCR, the TCRdb table keeps only in-frame clones and is missing some. The table lists under 250,000 clones, over 75% of them singletons. The V gene's germline CDR1 is MNHNY and CDR2 SVGAGI (reference sequence). Trimming pared 2 bases from V and 1 base from J, leaving 12 bases between. CDR3 length equals 16 residues. Sequencing input: PBMCs or T cells enriched from blood (not recorded which). The TCR sequence derives from a woman aged 25 to 39 who had been exposed to COVID-19. The genes are TRBV6-6 and TRBJ1-5; weak D call: TRBD1 (6 bases). CDR3 amino acids: CASSYPGGRSNQPQHF. The CDR3 DNA follows: TGTGCCAGCAGTTACCCCGGGGGGCGGAGCAATCAGCCCCAGCATTTT.